Listed here are 10 T cell receptor beta chains from one sample, sequenced in a study of blood T cell repertoires in COVID-19 (dated by TCRdb to about 2020). Library preparation employed the immunoSEQ multiplex PCR assay. TCRdb mirrors the immuneACCESS table, restricted to in-frame sequences. Some clones are absent from its copies; in checked studies, under half trace to an unresolved V gene, and the reason for the others is unknown. The sample has around 300,000 clones on record, nearly 90% of them singletons. The ten most abundant clones make up approximately 4.3% of the sample. The sample consisted of PBMCs or T cells enriched from blood (not recorded which). The receptors derive from a woman aged 18-35 years with acute COVID-19.

This sequence joins TRBV28 and TRBJ2-5, with D perhaps matching TRBD2 (6 bases). V was trimmed by 4 bases and J by 5 bases, leaving 14 bases between them. The germline V gene encodes CDR1 MDHEN and CDR2 SYDVKM. This CDR3 has 14 residues. The chain's CDR3 is CASSSPGLGETQYF. CDR3 DNA sequence: TGTGCCAGCAGTTCCCCGGGACTCGGGGAGACCCAGTACTTC.

V is TRBV7-9 and J is TRBJ2-5; D call uncertain. Germline V gives CDR1 SEHNR, CDR2 FQNEAQ (reference sequence). V was pared by 4 bases and J by 3 bases, with 3 bases between. The CDR3 loop spans 11 amino acids. The CDR3 region is CASSSEETQYF. CDR3 sequence (DNA): TGTGCCAGCAGCTCAGAAGAGACCCAGTACTTC.

In DNA form, the CDR3 reads TGTGCCAGCAGTGCAGAGGAGACAGGGATCTTGACTGGCTACACCTTC. Residues: CASSAEETGILTGYTF. The chain carries TRBV28 and TRBJ1-2; TRBD1 agrees at 7 bases. Germline V CDR1 and CDR2: MDHEN, SYDVKM. The CDR3 spans 16 residues. The V and J ends lost 5 bases and 7 bases, in that order; junction bases with no gene match: 16.

A single count supports this clone. This chain connects TRBV11-2 to TRBJ1-1, with no clear D. Trimming cost V 2 bases and J 0 bases, with 10 bases left between them. Germline values: CDR1 SGHAT, CDR2 FQNNGV. CDR3 size: 15 residues. The CDR3 region is CASSLRQALNTEAFF. CDR3 sequence (DNA): TGTGCCAGCAGCTTAAGGCAGGCCCTGAACACTGAAGCTTTCTTT.

V is TRBV9 and J is TRBJ2-5; D may be TRBD2 (5 bases). The CDR3 consists of 16 residues. CDR1 and CDR2 from the germline V gene are SGDLS and YYNGEE. Deletions cut 3 bases from V and 0 bases from J, with 15 bases between. The CDR3 region has the DNA TGTGCCAGCAGCGAGTCACTAGTCAACCACCAAGAGACCCAGTACTTC. Amino acids: CASSESLVNHQETQYF.

The chain couples TRBV9 to TRBJ2-5, with 7 bases identical to TRBD1. There are 16 residues in the CDR3. The ends lost 4 bases at V and 4 bases at J; junction bases unmatched: 13. Germline CDR1 is SGDLS and CDR2 is YYNGEE. Written as DNA, the CDR3 is TGTGCCAGCAGCTTAGCCATGGACAGGCCCTCAGAGACCCAGTACTTC. It codes for CASSLAMDRPSETQYF.

This chain joins TRBV11-3 and TRBJ1-4, with TRBD1 identical over 8 bases. V shed 5 bases and J 2 bases; nucleotides not matched to a gene: 4. There are 15 residues in the CDR3. Per germline, CDR1 SGHNT and CDR2 YENEEA. CDR3 coding DNA: TGTGCCAGCAGCGGCAGGGGGCCCACTAATGAAAAACTGTTTTTT. Protein product: CASSGRGPTNEKLFF.

Details on this clone: This specimen includes other DNA sequences encoding the same CDR3. The chain employs TRBV5-1 and TRBJ2-1, with a possible D match to TRBD2 (5 bases). This CDR3 region has 15 residues. V shed 4 bases and J shed 0 bases, with 11 bases lying between them. Germline CDR1 reads SGHRS; CDR2 reads YFSETQ. The DNA of the CDR3 is TGCGCCAGCAGCCCCAGTGGGAGCTCCTACAATGAGCAGTTCTTC. Protein product: CASSPSGSSYNEQFF.

The chain is built from TRBV6-1 and TRBJ2-5; weak D call: TRBD2 (6 bases). V was shortened by 1 base and J by 5 bases, with 8 bases between the two germline ends. CDR1 and CDR2 from the germline V gene are MNHNS and SASEGT. CDR3 length equals 13 residues. Here the CDR3 reads CASSEEGGETQYF. As DNA, the CDR3 is TGTGCCAGCAGTGAAGAGGGAGGTGAGACCCAGTACTTC.

This clone was found a few times. The chain is built from TRBV5-8 and TRBJ1-2, with D possibly being TRBD1 (6 bases). Germline V gene lookup returns CDR1 SGHTS and CDR2 YDEGEE. This CDR3 is built from 14 residues. V lost 4 bases to trimming and J lost 6 bases, with 16 bases between them. The CDR3: CASSNRGRGDGYTF. The CDR3 DNA is TGTGCCAGCAGCAACCGTGGCAGGGGCGATGGCTACACCTTC.